Listed here are 9 T cell receptor beta chains from one sample, sequenced in a study of T cell responses to AZD1222 COVID-19 vaccine. Method: immunoSEQ multiplex PCR; TCRdb's copy keeps in-frame clones and lacks some. The sample shows 75,000 to 95,000 clones, 88% of them seen only once. The input for sequencing was peripheral blood, taken 28 days after the second dose of the MenACWY control vaccine. These receptors originate from an adult who received the MenACWY meningococcal vaccine as a control.

This clone occurred a few times. The gene calls are TRBV9 and TRBJ2-7; the D gene is possibly TRBD1 (5 bases). The CDR3 is 14 residues long. Trimming took off 3 bases at V and 3 bases at J, with 13 bases between the two ends. Germline assignment: CDR1 SGDLS and CDR2 YYNGEE. The CDR3 here is CASSATIDSYEQYF. The CDR3 DNA reads as TGTGCCAGCAGCGCGACCATCGACAGCTACGAGCAGTACTTC.

This clone was detected once. The gene calls are TRBV7-9 and TRBJ1-4; D is uncertain. This CDR3 is 16 amino acids long. Germline CDR1 and CDR2: SEHNR and FQNEAQ (reference sequence). Trimming removed 1 base at V and 0 bases at J, with 9 bases between. As DNA, the CDR3 is TGTGCCAGCAGCTTAGAAAGACAAGCAACTAATGAAAAACTGTTTTTT. This codes for CASSLERQATNEKLFF.

This chain uses TRBV5-1 with TRBJ2-7; 8 bases align to TRBD1. Germline CDR1 SGHRS, CDR2 YFSETQ. This CDR3 has 16 amino acids. V was clipped by 0 bases and J by 9 bases; unmatched bases: 14. CDR3 sequence reads: CASSLEVGQGSSRQYF. The CDR3 bases are TGCGCCAGCAGCTTGGAAGTTGGACAGGGATCTTCTCGGCAGTACTTC. Drawing the rest from reference TRBV5-1 and TRBJ2-7, the complete variable domain is KAGVTQTPRYLIKTRGQQVTLSCSPISGHRSVSWYQQTPGQGLQFLFEYFSETQRNKGNFPGRFSGRQFSNSRSEMNVSTLELGDSALYLCASSLEVGQGSSRQYFGPGTRLTVT.

The rearrangement uses TRBV5-1 and TRBJ1-4, with D possibly being TRBD1 (5 bases). CDR3 size: 15 residues. The V end was cut by 2 bases, the J end by 0 bases, with 8 bases between. CDR1 is SGHRS and CDR2 is YFSETQ in the germline V gene. CDR3 sequence: CASSFDSTTNEKLFF. Written as DNA, the CDR3 is TGCGCCAGCAGCTTCGACAGCACAACTAATGAAAAACTGTTTTTT.

The genes are TRBV4-1 and TRBJ2-1; TRBD1 agrees at 9 bases. V lost 0 bases, J lost 7 bases, and 13 bases stayed unmatched. There are 18 residues in the CDR3. CDR1 and CDR2 from the germline V gene are MGHRA and YSYEKL. The CDR3 DNA reads as TGCGCCAGCAGCCAAGACGGTAGGGGACAGGGTGTCCGTAATGAGCAGTTCTTC. This gives the protein CASSQDGRGQGVRNEQFF.

The rearrangement links TRBV5-4 to TRBJ1-2; D is perhaps TRBD1 (5 bases). Trimming cost V 4 bases and J 0 bases, with 13 bases left between them. Germline V gene lookup returns CDR1 SGHNT and CDR2 YYREEE (reference sequence). The CDR3 totals 15 residues. The CDR3: CASSPAGQANYGYTF. The CDR3 bases are TGTGCCAGCAGCCCGGCGGGGCAAGCTAACTATGGCTACACCTTC.

The chain employs TRBV19 and TRBJ1-6; 10 bases align to TRBD1. Germline trimming cut 7 bases from V and 11 bases from J; bases unmatched to any gene: 5. The CDR3 covers 13 residues. Germline values: CDR1 LNHDA, CDR2 SQIVND (reference sequence). CDR3 protein: CASKTGGWTPLHF. The CDR3 bases are TGTGCCAGTAAGACAGGGGGCTGGACACCCCTCCACTTT.

This clone was seen a few times. V usage is TRBV9 and J usage is TRBJ1-2; weak D call: TRBD1 (5 bases). The CDR3 covers 13 residues. Per germline, CDR1 SGDLS and CDR2 YYNGEE. The V gene lost 3 bases and the J gene lost 2 bases, with 8 bases spanning the gap. The CDR3 is CASSDQGNYGYTF. In DNA form, the CDR3 reads TGTGCCAGCAGCGACCAGGGAAACTATGGCTACACCTTC.

The chain couples TRBV7-9 to TRBJ2-7; 7 nucleotides line up with TRBD1. V lost 4 bases to trimming and J lost 6 bases; unmatched junction nucleotides: 6. Germline CDR1 reads SEHNR; CDR2 reads FQNEAQ (reference sequence). This CDR3 has 13 residues. The CDR3 sequence is CASSSYRDSEQYF. DNA for the CDR3: TGTGCCAGCAGCTCGTACCGGGACAGCGAGCAGTACTTC.